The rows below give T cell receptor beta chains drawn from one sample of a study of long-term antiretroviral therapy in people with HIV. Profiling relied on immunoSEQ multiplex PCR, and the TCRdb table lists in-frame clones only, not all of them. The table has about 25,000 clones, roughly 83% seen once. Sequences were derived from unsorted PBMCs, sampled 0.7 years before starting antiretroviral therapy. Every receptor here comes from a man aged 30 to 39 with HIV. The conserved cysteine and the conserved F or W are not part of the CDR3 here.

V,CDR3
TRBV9,ASSGIDTWRADTQY
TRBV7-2,ASSFTSGTYEQY
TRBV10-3,AISGSGGDADTQY
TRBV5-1,ASSLASEAEKLF
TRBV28,ASGGSNEKLF
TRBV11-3,ASSLDGRVDEQF
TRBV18,ASSPKGTNEKLF
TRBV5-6,ASSLDVGGASEQY
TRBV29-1,SVEEGLTAF
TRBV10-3,AISERETQY